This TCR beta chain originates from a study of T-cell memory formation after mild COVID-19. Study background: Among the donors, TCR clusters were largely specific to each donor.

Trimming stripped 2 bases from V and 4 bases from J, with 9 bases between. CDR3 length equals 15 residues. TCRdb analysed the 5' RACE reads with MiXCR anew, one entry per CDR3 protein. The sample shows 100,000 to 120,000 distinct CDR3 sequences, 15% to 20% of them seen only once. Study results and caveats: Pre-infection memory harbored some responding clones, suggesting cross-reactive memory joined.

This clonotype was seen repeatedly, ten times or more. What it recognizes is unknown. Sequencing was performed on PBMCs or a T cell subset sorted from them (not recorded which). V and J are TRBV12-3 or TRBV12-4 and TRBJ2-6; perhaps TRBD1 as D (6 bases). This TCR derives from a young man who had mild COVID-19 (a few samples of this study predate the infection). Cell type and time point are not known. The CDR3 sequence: CASSLRGSGANVLTF. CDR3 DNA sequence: TGTGCCAGCAGTTTAAGGGGGAGCGGGGCCAACGTCCTGACTTTC.